This is a list of T cell receptor beta chains from one sample in a study of control samples from healthy donors and cancer patients. The table came from immunoSEQ multiplex PCR; TCRdb's copy has only in-frame clones and leaves some out. Here the sample spans about 150,000 clones, roughly 88% being singletons. The sequencing input was blood. The receptors shown here come from a young man in good health. Both conserved end residues are part of each CDR3. The order of the fields is V gene, J gene, clone size, D gene, CDR3 protein, CDR3 DNA. The D gene is left open where the match is weak. For some rows the clone size is stated as once, few or many, or as a class when expanded; others skip it.

V gene: TRBV2
J gene: TRBJ1-1
clone size: few
D gene: .
CDR3 protein: CASSEGAGWVTEAFF
CDR3 DNA: TGTGCCAGCAGTGAAGGGGCAGGGTGGGTCACTGAAGCTTTCTTT

V gene: TRBV28
J gene: TRBJ2-2
clone size: .
D gene: TRBD1
CDR3 protein: CASSSGQLRTGELFF
CDR3 DNA: TGTGCCAGCAGCTCGGGACAGCTGAGGACCGGGGAGCTGTTTTTT

V gene: TRBV21-1
J gene: TRBJ2-7
clone size: .
D gene: .
CDR3 protein: CASSLGLLYEQYF
CDR3 DNA: TGTGCCAGCAGCCTGGGACTCCTATACGAGCAGTACTTC

V gene: TRBV14
J gene: TRBJ2-7
clone size: .
D gene: TRBD2
CDR3 protein: CASSQGAGYTYEQYF
CDR3 DNA: TGTGCCAGCAGCCAAGGAGCGGGGTATACTTACGAGCAGTACTTC

V gene: TRBV6-6
J gene: TRBJ2-3
clone size: .
D gene: .
CDR3 protein: CASRQTPSTDTQYF
CDR3 DNA: TGTGCCAGCAGACAGACTCCGAGCACAGATACGCAGTATTTT

V gene: TRBV9
J gene: TRBJ1-1
clone size: few
D gene: .
CDR3 protein: CASSVEGGENTEAFF
CDR3 DNA: TGTGCCAGCAGCGTAGAGGGTGGTGAGAACACTGAAGCTTTCTTT

V gene: TRBV5-4
J gene: TRBJ2-5
clone size: .
D gene: TRBD2
CDR3 protein: CASSLLERGGRETQYF
CDR3 DNA: TGTGCCAGCAGCTTATTGGAGCGGGGGGGCCGGGAGACCCAGTACTTC

V gene: TRBV27
J gene: TRBJ1-6
clone size: .
D gene: .
CDR3 protein: CASSPGYNSPLHF
CDR3 DNA: TGTGCCAGCAGCCCGGGTTATAATTCACCCCTCCACTTT

V gene: TRBV5-5
J gene: TRBJ1-2
clone size: .
D gene: .
CDR3 protein: CASSLSGRGYTF
CDR3 DNA: TGTGCCAGCAGCTTAAGCGGGCGCGGCTACACCTTC

V gene: TRBV3-1/TRBV3-2
J gene: TRBJ2-1
clone size: .
D gene: .
CDR3 protein: CASSQGQRRDNEQFF
CDR3 DNA: TGTGCCAGCAGCCAAGGCCAGCGACGAGACAATGAGCAGTTCTTC

V gene: TRBV19
J gene: TRBJ1-6
clone size: .
D gene: .
CDR3 protein: CASSTAGINSPLHF
CDR3 DNA: TGTGCCAGTAGTACGGCAGGGATAAATTCACCCCTCCACTTT

V gene: TRBV5-1
J gene: TRBJ2-7
clone size: .
D gene: .
CDR3 protein: CASSLVQNYEQYF
CDR3 DNA: TGCGCCAGCAGCTTGGTTCAAAACTACGAGCAGTACTTC

V gene: TRBV28
J gene: TRBJ2-7
clone size: few
D gene: .
CDR3 protein: CASSVVGVGYEQYF
CDR3 DNA: TGTGCCAGCAGTGTCGTCGGGGTCGGTTACGAGCAGTACTTC

V gene: TRBV7-2
J gene: TRBJ2-1
clone size: .
D gene: TRBD2
CDR3 protein: CASSLGSPSGDYNEQFF
CDR3 DNA: TGTGCCAGCAGCTTAGGGTCCCCTAGCGGGGACTACAATGAGCAGTTCTTC

V gene: TRBV28
J gene: TRBJ2-3
clone size: .
D gene: .
CDR3 protein: CASSQAEDTQYF
CDR3 DNA: TGTGCCAGCAGCCAGGCCGAGGATACGCAGTATTTT

V gene: TRBV7-2
J gene: TRBJ1-2
clone size: .
D gene: .
CDR3 protein: CASREGGMASYGYTF
CDR3 DNA: TGTGCCAGCAGGGAGGGGGGGATGGCGAGCTATGGCTACACCTTC

V gene: TRBV6-6
J gene: TRBJ2-3
clone size: .
D gene: TRBD2
CDR3 protein: CASSRATSGSDTQYF
CDR3 DNA: TGTGCCAGCAGCCGAGCGACTAGCGGGTCGGATACGCAGTATTTT

V gene: TRBV2
J gene: TRBJ1-5
clone size: .
D gene: .
CDR3 protein: CASHDDYSNQPQHF
CDR3 DNA: TGTGCCAGTCACGACGATTATAGCAATCAGCCCCAGCATTTT

V gene: TRBV11-3
J gene: TRBJ2-7
clone size: .
D gene: TRBD2
CDR3 protein: CASSLDRWGGDSYEQYF
CDR3 DNA: TGTGCCAGCAGCTTAGACCGATGGGGGGGTGACTCCTACGAGCAGTACTTC

V gene: TRBV7-3
J gene: TRBJ2-1
clone size: .
D gene: TRBD2
CDR3 protein: CASSLLGRTSGYNEQFF
CDR3 DNA: TGTGCCAGCAGCTTATTGGGTCGGACTAGCGGCTACAATGAGCAGTTCTTC

V gene: TRBV28
J gene: TRBJ2-5
clone size: .
D gene: TRBD2
CDR3 protein: CASSRTRKTQYF
CDR3 DNA: TGTGCCAGCAGTCGGACTAGGAAGACCCAGTACTTC

V gene: TRBV19
J gene: TRBJ1-1
clone size: .
D gene: .
CDR3 protein: CARSANEDTEAFF
CDR3 DNA: TGTGCCAGATCCGCGAATGAGGACACTGAAGCTTTCTTT

V gene: TRBV28
J gene: TRBJ2-1
clone size: .
D gene: .
CDR3 protein: CASSHDQKRYNEQFF
CDR3 DNA: TGTGCCAGCAGTCACGACCAGAAACGTTACAATGAGCAGTTCTTC

V gene: TRBV5-1
J gene: TRBJ2-5
clone size: .
D gene: TRBD2
CDR3 protein: CASNLGAGAETQYF
CDR3 DNA: TGCGCCAGCAACCTTGGAGCGGGGGCTGAGACCCAGTACTTC

V gene: TRBV4-1
J gene: TRBJ1-1
clone size: few
D gene: TRBD1
CDR3 protein: CASSYDRGTEAFF
CDR3 DNA: TGCGCCAGCAGCTACGACAGGGGTACTGAAGCTTTCTTT

V gene: TRBV5-1
J gene: TRBJ2-1
clone size: few
D gene: TRBD2
CDR3 protein: CASSLVPGLAGNEQFF
CDR3 DNA: TGCGCCAGCAGCTTGGTTCCGGGACTAGCGGGCAATGAGCAGTTCTTC

V gene: TRBV28
J gene: TRBJ2-3
clone size: .
D gene: TRBD1
CDR3 protein: CASSPGGGEDGDTQYF
CDR3 DNA: TGTGCCAGCAGTCCAGGGGGTGGTGAAGATGGAGATACGCAGTATTTT

V gene: TRBV12-3/TRBV12-4
J gene: TRBJ2-1
clone size: .
D gene: TRBD1
CDR3 protein: CASSFKQGEQFF
CDR3 DNA: TGTGCCAGCAGTTTTAAACAGGGGGAGCAGTTCTTC

V gene: TRBV28
J gene: TRBJ2-7
clone size: once
D gene: .
CDR3 protein: CASRGGAYEQYF
CDR3 DNA: TGTGCCAGCAGGGGGGGCGCCTACGAGCAGTACTTC

V gene: TRBV29-1
J gene: TRBJ2-3
clone size: .
D gene: .
CDR3 protein: CSVEDYTDTQYF
CDR3 DNA: TGCAGCGTTGAAGACTACACAGATACGCAGTATTTT

V gene: TRBV7-2
J gene: TRBJ1-3
clone size: .
D gene: TRBD1
CDR3 protein: CASSSPGQPSGNTIYF
CDR3 DNA: TGTGCCAGCAGCTCACCGGGACAGCCCTCTGGAAACACCATATATTTT

V gene: TRBV28
J gene: TRBJ2-1
clone size: .
D gene: .
CDR3 protein: CASSLVGIQFF
CDR3 DNA: TGTGCCAGCAGTTTGGTGGGAATTCAGTTCTTC

V gene: TRBV30
J gene: TRBJ2-3
clone size: .
D gene: TRBD2
CDR3 protein: CAWRVLAGVTDTQYF
CDR3 DNA: TGTGCCTGGAGGGTCCTAGCGGGGGTCACAGATACGCAGTATTTT

V gene: TRBV6-5
J gene: TRBJ2-2
clone size: .
D gene: .
CDR3 protein: CASRANTGELFF
CDR3 DNA: TGTGCCAGCAGGGCAAACACCGGGGAGCTGTTTTTT

V gene: TRBV25-1
J gene: TRBJ1-1
clone size: once
D gene: TRBD1
CDR3 protein: CASSESVRQGAFF
CDR3 DNA: TGTGCCAGCAGTGAATCAGTACGACAGGGCGCTTTCTTT

V gene: TRBV11-2
J gene: TRBJ1-4
clone size: .
D gene: .
CDR3 protein: CASSLTGDTNEKLFF
CDR3 DNA: TGTGCCAGCAGCTTGACAGGAGATACTAATGAAAAACTGTTTTTT

V gene: TRBV7-9
J gene: TRBJ1-1
clone size: .
D gene: .
CDR3 protein: CASSLDRVNTEAFF
CDR3 DNA: TGTGCCAGCAGCTTAGACAGGGTGAACACTGAAGCTTTCTTT

V gene: TRBV7-6
J gene: TRBJ2-2
clone size: .
D gene: TRBD2
CDR3 protein: CASSHLAGATGELFF
CDR3 DNA: TGTGCCAGCAGCCATCTAGCGGGGGCCACCGGGGAGCTGTTTTTT

V gene: TRBV7-9
J gene: TRBJ2-2
clone size: .
D gene: .
CDR3 protein: CASSLGGQTQPNTGELFF
CDR3 DNA: TGTGCCAGCAGCTTAGGGGGCCAGACCCAGCCGAACACCGGGGAGCTGTTTTTT

V gene: TRBV19
J gene: TRBJ2-7
clone size: .
D gene: .
CDR3 protein: CASSIAKGDPSYEQYF
CDR3 DNA: TGTGCCAGTAGTATAGCAAAGGGGGACCCCTCCTACGAGCAGTACTTC

V gene: TRBV28
J gene: TRBJ2-5
clone size: .
D gene: TRBD1
CDR3 protein: CASRYPGGRQTQYF
CDR3 DNA: TGTGCCAGCAGGTACCCAGGGGGCAGGCAGACCCAGTACTTC

V gene: TRBV11-3
J gene: TRBJ1-6
clone size: .
D gene: .
CDR3 protein: CASSAQGNNSPLHF
CDR3 DNA: TGTGCCAGCAGCGCTCAGGGGAATAATTCACCCCTCCACTTT

V gene: TRBV6-1
J gene: TRBJ1-3
clone size: .
D gene: .
CDR3 protein: CASSDRGNTIYF
CDR3 DNA: TGTGCCAGCAGTGATAGGGGAAACACCATATATTTT

V gene: TRBV15
J gene: TRBJ1-4
clone size: .
D gene: .
CDR3 protein: CATSRDRGRATNEKLFF
CDR3 DNA: TGTGCCACCAGCAGAGATCGGGGGAGAGCAACTAATGAAAAACTGTTTTTT

V gene: TRBV7-9
J gene: TRBJ2-5
clone size: .
D gene: TRBD1
CDR3 protein: CASSPSRDRFLGETQYF
CDR3 DNA: TGTGCCAGCAGCCCGAGTCGGGACAGGTTTTTAGGAGAGACCCAGTACTTC

V gene: TRBV6-5
J gene: TRBJ1-2
clone size: .
D gene: TRBD1
CDR3 protein: CASRGQGVDYGYTF
CDR3 DNA: TGTGCCAGCAGGGGGCAGGGGGTGGACTATGGCTACACCTTC

V gene: TRBV6-2/TRBV6-3
J gene: TRBJ2-1
clone size: .
D gene: .
CDR3 protein: CASSLAESSYNEQFF
CDR3 DNA: TGTGCCAGCAGTTTGGCGGAAAGCTCCTACAATGAGCAGTTCTTC

V gene: TRBV6-2/TRBV6-3
J gene: TRBJ1-5
clone size: .
D gene: .
CDR3 protein: CASSYADQPQHF
CDR3 DNA: TGTGCCAGCAGTTACGCCGATCAGCCCCAGCATTTT

V gene: TRBV30
J gene: TRBJ2-7
clone size: .
D gene: TRBD2
CDR3 protein: CAWSSPPGRYEQYF
CDR3 DNA: TGTGCCTGGAGTTCTCCTCCCGGGAGGTACGAGCAGTACTTC

V gene: TRBV7-3
J gene: TRBJ2-5
clone size: once
D gene: .
CDR3 protein: CASSLPGETQYF
CDR3 DNA: TGTGCCAGCAGCTTACCCGGGGAGACCCAGTACTTC

V gene: TRBV13
J gene: TRBJ2-3
clone size: .
D gene: .
CDR3 protein: CASSPREASTDTQYF
CDR3 DNA: TGTGCCAGCAGCCCCAGGGAAGCTAGCACAGATACGCAGTATTTT